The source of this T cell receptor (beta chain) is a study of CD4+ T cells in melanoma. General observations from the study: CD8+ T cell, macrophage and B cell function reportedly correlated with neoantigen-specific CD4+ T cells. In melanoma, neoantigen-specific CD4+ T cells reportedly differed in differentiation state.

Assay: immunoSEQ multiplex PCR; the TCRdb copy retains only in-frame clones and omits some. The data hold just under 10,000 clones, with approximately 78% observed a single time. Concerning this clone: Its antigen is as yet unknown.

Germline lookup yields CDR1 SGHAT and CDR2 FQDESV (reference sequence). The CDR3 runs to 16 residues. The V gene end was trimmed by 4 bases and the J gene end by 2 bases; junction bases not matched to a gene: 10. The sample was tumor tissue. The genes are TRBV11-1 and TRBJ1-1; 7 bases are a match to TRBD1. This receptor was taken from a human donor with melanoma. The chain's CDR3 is CASSSLQGPANTEAFF. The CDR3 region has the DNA TGTGCCAGCAGCTCGTTACAGGGGCCTGCAAACACTGAAGCTTTCTTT.